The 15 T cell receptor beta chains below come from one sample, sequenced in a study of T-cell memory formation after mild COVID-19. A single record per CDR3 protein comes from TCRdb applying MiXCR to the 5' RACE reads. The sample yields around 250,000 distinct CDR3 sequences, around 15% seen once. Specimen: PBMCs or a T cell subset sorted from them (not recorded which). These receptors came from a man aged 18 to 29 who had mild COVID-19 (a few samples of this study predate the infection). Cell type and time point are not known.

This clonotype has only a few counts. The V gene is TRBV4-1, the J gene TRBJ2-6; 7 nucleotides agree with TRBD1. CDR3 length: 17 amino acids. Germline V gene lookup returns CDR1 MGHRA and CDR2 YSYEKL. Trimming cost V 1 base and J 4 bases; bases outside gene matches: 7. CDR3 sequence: CASSQGLTGSGANVLTF. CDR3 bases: TGCGCCAGCAGCCAAGGATTGACAGGGTCGGGGGCCAACGTCCTGACTTTC.

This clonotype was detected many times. Here the CDR3 DNA reads TGTGCCATCAGTGAGGACGGTCCGAGTGCGGACATTCAGTACTTC. This codes for CAISEDGPSADIQYF. J is TRBJ2-4 and V is TRBV10-3; D unresolved. This CDR3 has 15 residues. V lost 2 bases and J lost 8, with 16 bases in between. Germline CDR1 and CDR2: ENHRY and SYGVKD.

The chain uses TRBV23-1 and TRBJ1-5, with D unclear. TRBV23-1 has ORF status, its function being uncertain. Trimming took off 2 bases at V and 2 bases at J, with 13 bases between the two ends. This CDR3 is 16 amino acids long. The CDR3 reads CASSQPGRLGNQPQHF. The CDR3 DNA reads TGCGCCAGCAGTCAACCGGGGAGGTTGGGCAATCAGCCCCAGCATTTT.

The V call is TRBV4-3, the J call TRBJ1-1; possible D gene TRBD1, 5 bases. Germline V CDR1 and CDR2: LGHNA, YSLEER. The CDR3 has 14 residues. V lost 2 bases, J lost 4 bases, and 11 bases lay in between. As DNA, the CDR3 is TGCGCCAGCAGCCAAAGGGTGGGGGGCACTGAAGCTTTCTTT. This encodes CASSQRVGGTEAFF.

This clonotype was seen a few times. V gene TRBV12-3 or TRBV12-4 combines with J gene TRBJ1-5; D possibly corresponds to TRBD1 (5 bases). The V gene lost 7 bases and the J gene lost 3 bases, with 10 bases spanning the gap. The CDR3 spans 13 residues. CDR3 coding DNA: TGTGCCAGCACAGGGTGGCACAATCAGCCCCAGCATTTT. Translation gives CASTGWHNQPQHF.

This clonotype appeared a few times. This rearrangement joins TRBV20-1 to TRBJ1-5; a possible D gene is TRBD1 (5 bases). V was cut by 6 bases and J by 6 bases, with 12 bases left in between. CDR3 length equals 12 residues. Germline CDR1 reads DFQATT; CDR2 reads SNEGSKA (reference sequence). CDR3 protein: CSAREGAQPQHF. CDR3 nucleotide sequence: TGCAGTGCCAGGGAAGGGGCTCAGCCCCAGCATTTT.

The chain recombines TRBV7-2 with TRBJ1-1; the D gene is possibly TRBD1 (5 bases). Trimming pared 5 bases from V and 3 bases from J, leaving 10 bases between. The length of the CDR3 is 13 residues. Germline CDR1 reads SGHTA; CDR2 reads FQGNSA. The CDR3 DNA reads TGTGCCAGCAGCCAACAGGTTTACACTGAAGCTTTCTTT. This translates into CASSQQVYTEAFF.

CDR3 nucleotide sequence: TGTGCCAGCAGTTACTCGAAAACCTCCTACGAGCAGTACTTC. Amino acid sequence: CASSYSKTSYEQYF. This chain uses TRBV6-5 with TRBJ2-7; D unclear. V lost 0 bases to trimming and J lost 0 bases, with 6 bases between them. This CDR3 is built from 14 residues. The V gene's germline CDR1 is MNHEY and CDR2 SVGAGI.

The CDR3 DNA sequence: TGTGCCAGCAATCCCTGGGGGGGGACACCCGAAAAACTGTTTTTT. Encoded protein: CASNPWGGTPEKLFF. The chain combines TRBV7-9 with TRBJ1-4, with a tentative D call TRBD1 (6 bases). Per the germline V gene, CDR1 is SEHNR and CDR2 is FQNEAQ (reference sequence). Trimming removed 7 bases from V and 8 bases from J, with 20 bases in between. The CDR3 totals 15 residues.

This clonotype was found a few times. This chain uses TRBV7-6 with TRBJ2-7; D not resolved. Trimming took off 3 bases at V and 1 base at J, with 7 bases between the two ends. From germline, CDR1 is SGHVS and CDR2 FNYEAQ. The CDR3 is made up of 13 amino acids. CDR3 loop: CASSLSGSYEQYF. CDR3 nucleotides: TGTGCCAGCAGCTTGTCCGGATCCTACGAGCAGTACTTC.

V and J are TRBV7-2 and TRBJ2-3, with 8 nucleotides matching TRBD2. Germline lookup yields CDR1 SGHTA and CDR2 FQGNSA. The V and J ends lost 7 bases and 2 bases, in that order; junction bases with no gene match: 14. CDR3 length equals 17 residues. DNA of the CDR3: TGTGCCAGCACCCGTTGGGGGGAGCGGGGGCCCACAGATACGCAGTATTTT. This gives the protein CASTRWGERGPTDTQYF.

The CDR3 is CASGLTPGTGGPNTEAFF. The CDR3 DNA reads as TGTGCTAGTGGTTTGACCCCCGGGACAGGGGGCCCGAACACTGAAGCTTTCTTT. The chain is built from TRBV12-5 and TRBJ1-1, with 12 bases that match TRBD1. V lost 2 bases to trimming and J lost 1 base; unmatched junction nucleotides: 8. This CDR3 is 18 amino acids long. Per germline, CDR1 LGHNT and CDR2 FRNRAP.

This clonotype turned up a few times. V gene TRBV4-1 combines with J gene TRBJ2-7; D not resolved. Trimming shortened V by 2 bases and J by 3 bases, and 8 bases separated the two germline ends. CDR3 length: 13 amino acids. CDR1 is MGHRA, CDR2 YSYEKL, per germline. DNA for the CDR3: TGCGCCAGCAGCCAAATCTCCAGCTACGAGCAGTACTTC. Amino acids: CASSQISSYEQYF.

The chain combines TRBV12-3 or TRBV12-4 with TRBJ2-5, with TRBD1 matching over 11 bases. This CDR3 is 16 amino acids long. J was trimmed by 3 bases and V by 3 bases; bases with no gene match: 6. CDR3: CASSLSLGQGEETQYF. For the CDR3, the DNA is TGTGCCAGCAGTTTGTCTTTGGGACAGGGGGAAGAGACCCAGTACTTC.

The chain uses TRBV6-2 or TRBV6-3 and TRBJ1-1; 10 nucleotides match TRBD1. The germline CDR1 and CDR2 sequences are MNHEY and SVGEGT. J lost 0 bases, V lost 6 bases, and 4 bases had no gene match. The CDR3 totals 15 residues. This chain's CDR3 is CASRDRGRLNTEAFF. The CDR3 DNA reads TGTGCCAGCAGAGACAGGGGGCGTCTGAACACTGAAGCTTTCTTT.